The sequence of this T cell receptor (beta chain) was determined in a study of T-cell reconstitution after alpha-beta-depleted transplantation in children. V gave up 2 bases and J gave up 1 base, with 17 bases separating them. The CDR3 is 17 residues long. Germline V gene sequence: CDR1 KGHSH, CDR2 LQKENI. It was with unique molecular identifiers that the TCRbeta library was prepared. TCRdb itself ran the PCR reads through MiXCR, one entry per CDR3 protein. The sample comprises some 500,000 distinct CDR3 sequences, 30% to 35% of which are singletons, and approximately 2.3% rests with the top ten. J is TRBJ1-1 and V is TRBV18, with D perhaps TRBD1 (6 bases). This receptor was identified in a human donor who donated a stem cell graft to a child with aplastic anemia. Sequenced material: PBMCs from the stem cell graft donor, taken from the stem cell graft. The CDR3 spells CASSPVTGGSANTEAFF. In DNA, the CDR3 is TGTGCCAGCTCACCAGTAACCGGGGGCAGTGCGAACACTGAAGCTTTCTTT.